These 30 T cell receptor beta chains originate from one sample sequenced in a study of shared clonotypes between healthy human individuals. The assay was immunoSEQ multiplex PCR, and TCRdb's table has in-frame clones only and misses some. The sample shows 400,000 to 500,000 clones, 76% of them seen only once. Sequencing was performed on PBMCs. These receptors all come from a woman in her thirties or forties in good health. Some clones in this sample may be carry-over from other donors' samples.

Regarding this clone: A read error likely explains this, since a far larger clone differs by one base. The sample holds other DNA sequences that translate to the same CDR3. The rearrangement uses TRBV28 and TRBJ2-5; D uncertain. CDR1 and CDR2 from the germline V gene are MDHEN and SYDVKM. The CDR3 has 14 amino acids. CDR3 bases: TGTGCTAGCAGCTCTAATTTAGGACAAGAGACCCAGTACTTC. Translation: CASSSNLGQETQYF. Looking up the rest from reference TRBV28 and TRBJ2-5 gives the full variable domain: DVKVTQSSRYLVKRTGEKVFLECVQDMDHENMFWYRQDPGLGLRLIYFSYDVKMKEKGDIPEGYSVSREKKERFSLILESASTNQTSMYLCASSSNLGQETQYFGPGTRLLVL.

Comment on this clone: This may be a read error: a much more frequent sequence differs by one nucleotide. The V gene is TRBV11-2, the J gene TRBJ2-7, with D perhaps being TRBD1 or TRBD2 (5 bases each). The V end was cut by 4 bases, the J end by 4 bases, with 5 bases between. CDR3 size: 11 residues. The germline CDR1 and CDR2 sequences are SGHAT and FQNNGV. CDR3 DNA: TGTGCCAGCAGCTGGGGGTACGAGCAGTACTTC. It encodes CASSWGYEQYF.

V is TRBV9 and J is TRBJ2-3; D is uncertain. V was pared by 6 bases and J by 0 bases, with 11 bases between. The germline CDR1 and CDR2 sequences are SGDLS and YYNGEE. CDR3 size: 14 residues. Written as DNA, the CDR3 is TGTGCCAGCAAAGACCTCTCTAGCACAGATACGCAGTATTTT. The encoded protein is CASKDLSSTDTQYF.

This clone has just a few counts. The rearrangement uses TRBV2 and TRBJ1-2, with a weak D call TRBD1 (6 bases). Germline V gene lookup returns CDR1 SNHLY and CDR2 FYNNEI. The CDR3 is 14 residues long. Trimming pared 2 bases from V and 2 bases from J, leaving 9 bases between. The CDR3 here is CASSELDRNYGYTF. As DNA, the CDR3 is TGTGCCAGCAGTGAACTCGACAGGAACTATGGCTACACCTTC. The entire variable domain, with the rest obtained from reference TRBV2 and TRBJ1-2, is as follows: EPEVTQTPSHQVTQMGQEVILRCVPISNHLYFYWYRQILGQKVEFLVSFYNNEISEKSEIFDDQFSVERPDGSNFTLKIRSTKLEDSAMYFCASSELDRNYGYTFGSGTRLTVV.

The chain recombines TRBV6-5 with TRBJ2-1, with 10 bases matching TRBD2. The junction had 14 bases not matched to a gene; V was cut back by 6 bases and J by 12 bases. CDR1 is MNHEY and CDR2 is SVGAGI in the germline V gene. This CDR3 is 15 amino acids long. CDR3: CASSSTSGTSGGQFF. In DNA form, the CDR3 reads TGTGCCAGCAGCTCTACTAGCGGGACCTCTGGGGGGCAGTTCTTC.

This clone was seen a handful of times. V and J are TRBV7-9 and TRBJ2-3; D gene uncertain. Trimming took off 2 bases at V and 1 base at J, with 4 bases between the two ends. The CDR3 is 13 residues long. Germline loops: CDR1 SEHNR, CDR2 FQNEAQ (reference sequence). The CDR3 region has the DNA TGTGCCAGCAGCTTAACAGGCACAGATACGCAGTATTTT. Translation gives CASSLTGTDTQYF.

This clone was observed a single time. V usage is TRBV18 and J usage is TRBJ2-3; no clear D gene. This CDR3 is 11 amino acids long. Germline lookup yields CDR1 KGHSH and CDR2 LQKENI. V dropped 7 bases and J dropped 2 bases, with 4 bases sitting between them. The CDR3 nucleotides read TGTGCCAGCTTCCTCACAGATACGCAGTATTTT. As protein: CASFLTDTQYF.

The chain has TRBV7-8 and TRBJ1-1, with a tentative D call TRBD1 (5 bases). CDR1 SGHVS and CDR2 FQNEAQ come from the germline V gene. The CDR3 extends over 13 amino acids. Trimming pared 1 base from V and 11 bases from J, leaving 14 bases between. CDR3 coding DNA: TGTGCCAGCAGCTTAGTACTTGAGGGGATGGCTTTCTTT. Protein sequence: CASSLVLEGMAFF.

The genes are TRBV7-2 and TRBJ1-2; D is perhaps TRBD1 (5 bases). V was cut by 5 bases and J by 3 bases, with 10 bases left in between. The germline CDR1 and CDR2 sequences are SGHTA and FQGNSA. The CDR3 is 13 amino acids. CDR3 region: CASSRRGDYGYTF. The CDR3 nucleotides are TGTGCCAGCAGCCGTCGAGGGGACTATGGCTACACCTTC.

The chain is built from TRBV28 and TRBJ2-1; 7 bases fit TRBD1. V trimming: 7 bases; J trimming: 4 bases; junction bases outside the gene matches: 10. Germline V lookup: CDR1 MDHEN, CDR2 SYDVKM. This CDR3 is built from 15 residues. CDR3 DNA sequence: TGTGCCAGCACAACAGGGGAGACAGCTTACAATGAGCAGTTCTTC. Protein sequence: CASTTGETAYNEQFF. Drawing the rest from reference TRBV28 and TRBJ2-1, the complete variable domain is DVKVTQSSRYLVKRTGEKVFLECVQDMDHENMFWYRQDPGLGLRLIYFSYDVKMKEKGDIPEGYSVSREKKERFSLILESASTNQTSMYLCASTTGETAYNEQFFGPGTRLTVL.

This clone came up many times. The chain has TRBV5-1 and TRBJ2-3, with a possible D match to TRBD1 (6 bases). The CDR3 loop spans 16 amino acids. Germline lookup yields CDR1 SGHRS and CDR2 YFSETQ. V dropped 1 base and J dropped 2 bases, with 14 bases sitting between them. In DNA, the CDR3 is TGCGCCAGCAGCTTGTATCAGGGGCCGTTCACAGATACGCAGTATTTT. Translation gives CASSLYQGPFTDTQYF.

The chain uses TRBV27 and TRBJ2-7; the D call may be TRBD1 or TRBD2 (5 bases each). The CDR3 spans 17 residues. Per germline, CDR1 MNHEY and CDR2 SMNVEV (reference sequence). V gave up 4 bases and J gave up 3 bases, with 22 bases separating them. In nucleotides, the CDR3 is TGTGCCAGCAGTTGGATTAGCGCCCTGCCAGGGAACTACGAGCAGTACTTC. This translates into CASSWISALPGNYEQYF.

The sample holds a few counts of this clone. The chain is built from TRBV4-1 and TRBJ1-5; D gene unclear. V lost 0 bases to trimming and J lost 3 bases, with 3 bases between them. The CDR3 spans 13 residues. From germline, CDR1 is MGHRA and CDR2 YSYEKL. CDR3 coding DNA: TGCGCCAGCAGCCAAGACCTCAATCAGCCCCAGCATTTT. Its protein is CASSQDLNQPQHF.

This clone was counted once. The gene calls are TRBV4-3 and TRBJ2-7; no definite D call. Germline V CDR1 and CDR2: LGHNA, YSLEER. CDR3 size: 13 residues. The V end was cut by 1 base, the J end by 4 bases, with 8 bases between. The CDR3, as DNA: TGCGCCAGCAGCCAAGGGAAAGGTTACGAGCAGTACTTC. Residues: CASSQGKGYEQYF.

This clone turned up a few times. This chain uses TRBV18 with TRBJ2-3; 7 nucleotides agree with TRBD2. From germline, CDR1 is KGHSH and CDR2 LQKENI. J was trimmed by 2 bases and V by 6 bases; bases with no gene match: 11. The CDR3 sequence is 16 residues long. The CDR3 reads CASSSRGGSTTDTQYF. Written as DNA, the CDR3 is TGTGCCAGCTCTTCCAGAGGCGGGAGCACCACAGATACGCAGTATTTT.

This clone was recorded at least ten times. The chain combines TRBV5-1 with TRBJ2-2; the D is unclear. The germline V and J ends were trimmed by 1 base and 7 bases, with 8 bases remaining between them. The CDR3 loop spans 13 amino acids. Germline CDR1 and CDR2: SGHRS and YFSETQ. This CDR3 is CASSLPDLGELFF. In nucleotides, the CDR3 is TGCGCCAGCAGCTTGCCAGACCTCGGGGAGCTGTTTTTT.

The CDR3 DNA reads TGCAGTGCTAGCTGGGGGCGGGGAGCTTTCTTT. Translation gives CSASWGRGAFF. The chain couples TRBV20-1 to TRBJ1-1; D may be TRBD1 (6 bases). With 3 bases removed from V and 10 bases from J, the gap between germline ends came to 12 bases. Germline V gene lookup returns CDR1 DFQATT and CDR2 SNEGSKA (reference sequence). This CDR3 has 11 amino acids.

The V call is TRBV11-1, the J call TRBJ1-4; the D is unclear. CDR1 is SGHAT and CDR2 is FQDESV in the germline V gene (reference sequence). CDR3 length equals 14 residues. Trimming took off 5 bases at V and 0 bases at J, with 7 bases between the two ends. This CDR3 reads CASSASTTNEKLFF. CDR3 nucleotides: TGTGCCAGCAGCGCCAGTACAACTAATGAAAAACTGTTTTTT.

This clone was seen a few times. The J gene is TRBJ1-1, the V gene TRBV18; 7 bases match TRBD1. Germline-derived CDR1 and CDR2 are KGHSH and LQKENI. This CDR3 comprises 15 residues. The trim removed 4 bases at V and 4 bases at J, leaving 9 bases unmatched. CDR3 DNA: TGTGCCAGCTCACTCCGACAGGGAATAGGCACTGAAGCTTTCTTT. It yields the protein CASSLRQGIGTEAFF.

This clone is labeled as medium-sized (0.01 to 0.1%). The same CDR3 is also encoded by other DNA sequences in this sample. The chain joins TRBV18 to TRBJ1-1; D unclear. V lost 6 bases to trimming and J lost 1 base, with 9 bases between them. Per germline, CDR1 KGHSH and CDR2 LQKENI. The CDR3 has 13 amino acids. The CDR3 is CASSQQQNTEAFF. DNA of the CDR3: TGTGCCAGCTCTCAACAGCAGAACACTGAAGCTTTCTTT.

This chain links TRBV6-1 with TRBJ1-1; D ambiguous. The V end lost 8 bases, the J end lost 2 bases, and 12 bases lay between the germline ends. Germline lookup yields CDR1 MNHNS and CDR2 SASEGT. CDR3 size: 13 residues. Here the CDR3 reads CASPRHFNTEAFF. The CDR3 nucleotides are TGTGCCAGCCCCCGACACTTCAACACTGAAGCTTTCTTT.

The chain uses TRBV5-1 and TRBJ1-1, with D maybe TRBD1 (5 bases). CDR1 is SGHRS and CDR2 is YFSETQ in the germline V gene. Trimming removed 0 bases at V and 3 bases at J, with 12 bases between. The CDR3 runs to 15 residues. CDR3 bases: TGCGCCAGCAGCTTGGCGGGGGTCAGCGACACTGAAGCTTTCTTT. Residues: CASSLAGVSDTEAFF.

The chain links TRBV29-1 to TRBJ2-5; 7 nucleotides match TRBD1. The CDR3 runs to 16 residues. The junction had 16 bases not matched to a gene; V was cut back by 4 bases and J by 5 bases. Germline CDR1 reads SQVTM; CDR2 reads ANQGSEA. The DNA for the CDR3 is TGCAGCGTTGTGCTGGGGTCAGGGGGTCGTTTGGAGACCCAGTACTTC. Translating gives CSVVLGSGGRLETQYF.

The CDR3 here is CASSTDGANVLTF. The CDR3 nucleotides read TGTGCCAGTAGTACGGATGGGGCCAACGTCCTGACTTTC. The gene calls are TRBV19 and TRBJ2-6; no reliable D call. The CDR3 has 13 residues. Germline V gene lookup returns CDR1 LNHDA and CDR2 SQIVND (reference sequence). Trimming left V 4 bases short and J 3 bases short, with 4 bases between.

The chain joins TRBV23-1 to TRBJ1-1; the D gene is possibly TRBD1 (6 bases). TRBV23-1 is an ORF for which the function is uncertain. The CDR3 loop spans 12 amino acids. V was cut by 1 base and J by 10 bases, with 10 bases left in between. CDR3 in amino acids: CASSQWGARAFF. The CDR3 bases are TGCGCCAGCAGTCAATGGGGGGCACGAGCTTTCTTT.

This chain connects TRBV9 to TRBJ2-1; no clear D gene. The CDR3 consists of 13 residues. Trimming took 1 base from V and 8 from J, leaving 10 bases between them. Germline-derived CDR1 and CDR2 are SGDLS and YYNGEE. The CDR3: CASSVSLRDEQFF. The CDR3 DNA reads TGTGCCAGCAGCGTATCCCTAAGAGATGAGCAGTTCTTC.

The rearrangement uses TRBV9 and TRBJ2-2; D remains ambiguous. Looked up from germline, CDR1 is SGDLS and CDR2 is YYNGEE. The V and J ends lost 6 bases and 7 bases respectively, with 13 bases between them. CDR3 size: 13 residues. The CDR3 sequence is CASTLLPYGELFF. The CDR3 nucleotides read TGTGCCAGCACCCTACTCCCTTACGGGGAGCTGTTTTTT.

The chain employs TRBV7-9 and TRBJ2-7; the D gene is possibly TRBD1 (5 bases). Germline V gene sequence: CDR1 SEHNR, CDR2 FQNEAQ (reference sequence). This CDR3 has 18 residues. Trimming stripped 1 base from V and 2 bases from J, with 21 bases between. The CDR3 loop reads CASSLVGPGILPPYEQYF. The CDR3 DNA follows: TGTGCCAGCAGCTTAGTAGGGCCAGGGATTCTACCTCCCTACGAGCAGTACTTC. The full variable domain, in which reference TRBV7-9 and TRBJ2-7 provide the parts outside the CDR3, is DTGVSQNPRHKITKRGQNVTFRCDPISEHNRLYWYRQTLGQGPEFLTYFQNEAQLEKSRLLSDRFSAERPKGSFSTLEIQRTEQGDSAMYLCASSLVGPGILPPYEQYFGPGTRLTVT.

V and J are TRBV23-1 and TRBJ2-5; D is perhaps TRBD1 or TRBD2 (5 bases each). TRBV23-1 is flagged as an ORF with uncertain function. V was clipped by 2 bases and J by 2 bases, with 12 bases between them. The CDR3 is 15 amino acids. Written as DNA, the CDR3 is TGCGCCAGCAGTCAAGGGGGTTCGGCTCAAGAGACCCAGTACTTC. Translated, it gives CASSQGGSAQETQYF.

Here the CDR3 reads CSVGGGLAGNEQFF. Written as DNA, the CDR3 is TGCAGCGTTGGAGGTGGGCTAGCGGGAAACGAGCAGTTCTTC. The chain couples TRBV29-1 to TRBJ2-1; 9 nucleotides match TRBD2. Per the germline V gene, CDR1 is SQVTM and CDR2 is ANQGSEA. V was pared by 4 bases and J by 10 bases, with 11 bases of the junction left unmatched. This CDR3 spans 14 amino acids.